This T cell receptor beta chain was retrieved from a study of control samples from healthy donors and cancer patients. Profiled with immunoSEQ multiplex PCR; TCRdb holds only in-frame clones, not every one. The sample lists around 170,000 clones; approximately 94% were seen once. There are 13 residues in the CDR3. V dropped 5 bases and J dropped 3 bases, with 10 bases sitting between them. Germline lookup yields CDR1 MNHEY and CDR2 SVGAGI. The clonotype originates from a man younger than 45 in good health. The gene calls are TRBV6-5 and TRBJ1-1; D remains unclear. Sequencing was performed on blood. CDR3 nucleotides: TGTGCCAGCAGTACCGGGATCCACACTGAAGCTTTCTTT. Its translation is CASSTGIHTEAFF.